The 13 T cell receptor beta chains reported below all come from one sample, sequenced in a study of blood T cell repertoires in COVID-19. Sequenced by immunoSEQ multiplex PCR; TCRdb stores in-frame clones only, minus some. The table includes 200,000 or so clones, around nine tenths detected once. The source material was PBMCs or T cells enriched from blood (not recorded which). Source of these receptors: a woman in her 30s who had been exposed to COVID-19.

This chain links TRBV24-1 with TRBJ2-7; a possible D gene is TRBD1 (7 bases). The V gene lost 9 bases and the J gene lost 3 bases, with 17 bases spanning the gap. Germline lookup yields CDR1 KGHDR and CDR2 SFDVKD. This CDR3 contains 14 residues. CDR3 sequence reads: CATGPGGRNYEQYF. DNA of the CDR3: TGTGCCACCGGCCCAGGGGGGAGAAACTACGAGCAGTACTTC.

This chain connects TRBV7-3 to TRBJ2-1, with 10 bases lining up with TRBD2. The CDR3 runs to 19 residues. Trimming at V came to 2 bases and at J to 4 bases, leaving 14 bases not matched to a gene. CDR1 and CDR2 from the germline V gene are SGHTA and FQGTGA. The CDR3 nucleotides read TGTGCCAGCAGCTTAGATATTGGAGCGGGAGGGCCGGGGTACAATGAGCAGTTCTTC. Amino acids: CASSLDIGAGGPGYNEQFF.

This clone has a single count. This chain links TRBV3-1 (or the pseudogene TRBV3-2) with TRBJ1-2; 9 nucleotides match TRBD1. CDR1 is LGHDT, CDR2 YNNKEL, per germline (reference sequence). The V gene end was trimmed by 1 base and the J gene end by 7 bases; junction bases not matched to a gene: 1. The CDR3 runs 13 residues. The DNA for the CDR3 is TGTGCCAGCAGCCAAGGGACAGGGGCTGGCTACACCTTC. Amino acids: CASSQGTGAGYTF.

The rearrangement links TRBV19 to TRBJ2-1, with a tentative D call TRBD2 (6 bases). Trimming cost V 4 bases and J 5 bases, with 9 bases left between them. CDR1 LNHDA and CDR2 SQIVND come from the germline V gene (reference sequence). This CDR3 comprises 13 residues. CDR3: CASSTGRNNEQFF. The CDR3 nucleotides are TGTGCCAGTAGTACCGGGAGAAACAATGAGCAGTTCTTC.

The rearrangement uses TRBV5-1 and TRBJ2-1, with D perhaps matching TRBD2 (5 bases). Germline CDR1 is SGHRS and CDR2 is YFSETQ. Trimming left V 7 bases short and J 7 bases short, with 21 bases between. The CDR3 runs to 15 residues. Here the CDR3 reads CASSDPKLGRNEQFF. CDR3 DNA sequence: TGCGCCAGCTCAGACCCAAAACTAGGCAGGAATGAGCAGTTCTTC.

The chain uses TRBV6-6 and TRBJ2-1; TRBD1 matches at 7 bases. Per the germline V gene, CDR1 is MNHNY and CDR2 is SVGAGI (reference sequence). V was clipped by 5 bases and J by 9 bases; unmatched bases: 16. This CDR3 has 16 amino acids. The CDR3: CASSGLNRGKGIEQFF. CDR3 DNA sequence: TGTGCCAGCAGTGGCCTGAACAGGGGTAAGGGGATTGAGCAGTTCTTC.

V usage is TRBV19 and J usage is TRBJ1-4; a weak D match, TRBD1 (6 bases). V dropped 5 bases and J dropped 6 bases, with 16 bases sitting between them. There are 15 residues in the CDR3. Germline V gene sequence: CDR1 LNHDA, CDR2 SQIVND (reference sequence). Here the CDR3 DNA reads TGTGCCAGTAGTCTCCCCGAGGGGGTAGATGAAAAACTGTTTTTT. Encoded protein: CASSLPEGVDEKLFF.

The chain uses TRBV12-3 or TRBV12-4 and TRBJ2-1; 8 bases match TRBD2. The J segment lost 9 bases and the V segment lost 3 bases, leaving 4 bases of the junction unmatched. This CDR3 is built from 13 residues. In nucleotides, the CDR3 is TGTGCCAGCAGTTTCACTAGCGGCCTTGAGCAGTTCTTC. It codes for CASSFTSGLEQFF.

This clone appeared many times. The V gene is TRBV16, the J gene TRBJ2-3, with no clear D. The length of the CDR3 is 14 residues. The V gene's germline CDR1 is KGHSY and CDR2 FQNENV. The V and J ends lost 1 base and 6 bases respectively, with 11 bases between them. For the CDR3, the DNA is TGTGCCAGCAGCCAATGGGCCTTACGGGATACGCAGTATTTT. Translation gives CASSQWALRDTQYF.

The chain has TRBV30 and TRBJ1-5, with a possible D match to TRBD1 (6 bases). V gave up 2 bases and J gave up 3 bases, with 14 bases separating them. This CDR3 contains 15 residues. CDR1 and CDR2 from the germline V gene are GTSNPN and SVGIG (reference sequence). In DNA, the CDR3 is TGTGCCTGGAGTCATACCGGACAGTACAATCAGCCCCAGCATTTT. Amino acid sequence: CAWSHTGQYNQPQHF.

The J gene is TRBJ2-2, the V gene TRBV4-1, with 12 bases lining up with TRBD1. The length of the CDR3 is 15 residues. Per the germline V gene, CDR1 is MGHRA and CDR2 is YSYEKL. J was trimmed by 5 bases and V by 4 bases; bases with no gene match: 2. This CDR3 reads CASSPGQGATGELFF. The CDR3 DNA reads TGCGCCAGCAGCCCGGGACAGGGGGCAACCGGGGAGCTGTTTTTT.

The V gene is TRBV6-5, the J gene TRBJ2-6, with TRBD2 matching over 7 bases. V lost 9 bases to trimming and J lost 0 bases; unmatched junction nucleotides: 5. The CDR3 extends over 15 amino acids. Looked up from germline, CDR1 is MNHEY and CDR2 is SVGAGI. The CDR3 spells CASGSGTSGANVLTF. In nucleotides, the CDR3 is TGTGCCAGTGGCAGCGGGACCTCTGGGGCCAACGTCCTGACTTTC.

V gene TRBV6-6 combines with J gene TRBJ2-7; no definite D call. The V gene's germline CDR1 is MNHNY and CDR2 SVGAGI (reference sequence). V was cut by 4 bases and J by 6 bases, with 10 bases left in between. The CDR3 runs 12 residues. CDR3 in amino acids: CASSSSRSEQYF. The CDR3 DNA reads TGTGCCAGCAGTTCCTCTAGGAGCGAGCAGTACTTC.